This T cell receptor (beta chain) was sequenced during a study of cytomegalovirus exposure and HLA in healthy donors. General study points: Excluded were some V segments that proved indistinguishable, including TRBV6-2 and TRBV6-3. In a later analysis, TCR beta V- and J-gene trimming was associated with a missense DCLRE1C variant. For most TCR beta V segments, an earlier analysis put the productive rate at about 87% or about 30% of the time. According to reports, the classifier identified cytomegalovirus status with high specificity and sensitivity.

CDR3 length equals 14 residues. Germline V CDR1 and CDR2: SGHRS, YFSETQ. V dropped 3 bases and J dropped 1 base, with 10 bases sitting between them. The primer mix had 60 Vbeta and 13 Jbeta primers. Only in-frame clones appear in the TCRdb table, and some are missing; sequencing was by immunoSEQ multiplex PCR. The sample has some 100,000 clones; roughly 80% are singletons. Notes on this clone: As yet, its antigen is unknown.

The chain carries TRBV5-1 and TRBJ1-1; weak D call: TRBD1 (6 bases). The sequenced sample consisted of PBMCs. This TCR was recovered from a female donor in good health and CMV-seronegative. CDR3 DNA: TGCGCCAGCAGCTACGGACAGCCGAACACTGAAGCTTTCTTT. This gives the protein CASSYGQPNTEAFF.